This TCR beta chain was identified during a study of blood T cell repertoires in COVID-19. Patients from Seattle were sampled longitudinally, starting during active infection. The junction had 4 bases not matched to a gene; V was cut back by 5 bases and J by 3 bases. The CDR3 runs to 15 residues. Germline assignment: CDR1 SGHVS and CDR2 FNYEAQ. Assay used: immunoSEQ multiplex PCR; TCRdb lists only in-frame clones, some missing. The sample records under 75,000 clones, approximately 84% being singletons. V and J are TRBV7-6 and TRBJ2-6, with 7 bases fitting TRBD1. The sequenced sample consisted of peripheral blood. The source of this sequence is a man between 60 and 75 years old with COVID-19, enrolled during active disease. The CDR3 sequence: CASSLRQGGANVLTF. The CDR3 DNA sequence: TGTGCCAGCAGCCTAAGACAGGGTGGGGCCAACGTCCTGACTTTC.